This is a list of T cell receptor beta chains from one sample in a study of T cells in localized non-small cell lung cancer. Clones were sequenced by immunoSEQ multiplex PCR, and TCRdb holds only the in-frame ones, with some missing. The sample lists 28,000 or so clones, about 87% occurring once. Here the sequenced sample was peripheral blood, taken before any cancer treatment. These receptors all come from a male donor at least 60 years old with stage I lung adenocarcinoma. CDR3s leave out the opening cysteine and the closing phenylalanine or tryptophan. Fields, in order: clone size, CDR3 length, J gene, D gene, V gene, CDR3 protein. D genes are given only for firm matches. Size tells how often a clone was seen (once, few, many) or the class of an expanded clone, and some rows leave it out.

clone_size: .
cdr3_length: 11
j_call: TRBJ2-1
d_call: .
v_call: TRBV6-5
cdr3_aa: ASGRTANNEQF

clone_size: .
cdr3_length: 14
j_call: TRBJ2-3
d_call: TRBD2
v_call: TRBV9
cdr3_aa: ASSVSSGESLDTQY

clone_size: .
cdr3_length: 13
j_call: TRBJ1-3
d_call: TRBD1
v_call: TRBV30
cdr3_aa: AWSGDRGSGNTIY

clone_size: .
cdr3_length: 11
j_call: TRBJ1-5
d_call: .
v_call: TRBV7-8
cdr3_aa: ASSRRWDQPQH

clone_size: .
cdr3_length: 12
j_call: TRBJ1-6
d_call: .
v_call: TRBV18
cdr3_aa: ASSPRSYNSPLH

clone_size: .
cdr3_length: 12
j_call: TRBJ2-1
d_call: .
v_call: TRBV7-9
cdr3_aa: ASSLRPPYNEQF

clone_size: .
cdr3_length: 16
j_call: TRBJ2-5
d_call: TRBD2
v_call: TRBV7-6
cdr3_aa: ASSLFQLTSGGGKTQY

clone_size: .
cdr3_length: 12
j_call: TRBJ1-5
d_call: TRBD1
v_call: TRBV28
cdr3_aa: ASIQQGGNQPQH

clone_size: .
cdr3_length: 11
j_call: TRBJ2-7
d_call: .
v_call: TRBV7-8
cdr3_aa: ASSFGGGYEQY

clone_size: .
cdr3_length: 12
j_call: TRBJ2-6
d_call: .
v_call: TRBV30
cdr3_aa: AWSSGSGANVLT

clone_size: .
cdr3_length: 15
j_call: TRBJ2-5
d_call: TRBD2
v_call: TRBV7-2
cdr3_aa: ASSPRTSGGYGETQY

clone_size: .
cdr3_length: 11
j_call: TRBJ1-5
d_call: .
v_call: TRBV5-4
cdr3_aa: ASSADGQKAQH

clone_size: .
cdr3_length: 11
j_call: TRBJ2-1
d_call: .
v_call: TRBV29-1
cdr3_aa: SVGGWNYNEQF

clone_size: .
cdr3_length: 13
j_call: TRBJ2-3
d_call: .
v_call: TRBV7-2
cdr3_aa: ASSLTGVRGDTQY

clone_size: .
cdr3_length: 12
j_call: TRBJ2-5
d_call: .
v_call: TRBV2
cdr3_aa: ASSWTSEQETQY

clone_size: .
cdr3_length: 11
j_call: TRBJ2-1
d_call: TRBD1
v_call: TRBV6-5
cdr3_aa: ATMTGTVNEQF

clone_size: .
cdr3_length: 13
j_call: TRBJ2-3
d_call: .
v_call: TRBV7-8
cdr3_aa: ASSSRTRKEDTQY

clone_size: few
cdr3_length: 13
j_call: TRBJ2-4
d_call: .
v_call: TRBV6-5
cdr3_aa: ASSHQKLAKNIQY